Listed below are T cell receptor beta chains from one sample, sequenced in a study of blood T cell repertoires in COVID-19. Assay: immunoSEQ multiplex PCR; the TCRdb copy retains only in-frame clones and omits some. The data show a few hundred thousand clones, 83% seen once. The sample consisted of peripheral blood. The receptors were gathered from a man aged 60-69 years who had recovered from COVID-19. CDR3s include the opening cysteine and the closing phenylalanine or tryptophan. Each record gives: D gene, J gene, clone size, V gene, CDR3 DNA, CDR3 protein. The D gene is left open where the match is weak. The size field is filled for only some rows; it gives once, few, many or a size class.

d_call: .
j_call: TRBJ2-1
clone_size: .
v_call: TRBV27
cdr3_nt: TGTGCCAGCAGTTTAAATTCCCGCGGATATGAGCAGTTCTTC
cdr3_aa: CASSLNSRGYEQFF

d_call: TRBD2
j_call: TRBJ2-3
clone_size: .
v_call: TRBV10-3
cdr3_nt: TGTGCCACCCTAGCGGGAGACCGCACAGATACGCAGTATTTT
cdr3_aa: CATLAGDRTDTQYF

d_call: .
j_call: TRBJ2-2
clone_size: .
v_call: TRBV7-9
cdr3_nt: TGTGCCAGCAGCTTAATTGGGGGCCCCGGGGAGCTGTTTTTT
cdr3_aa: CASSLIGGPGELFF

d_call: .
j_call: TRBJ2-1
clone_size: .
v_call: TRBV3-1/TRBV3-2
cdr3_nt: TGTGCCAGCAGCCAAGCTCCCCCCCCCTACAATGAGCAGTTCTTC
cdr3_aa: CASSQAPPPYNEQFF

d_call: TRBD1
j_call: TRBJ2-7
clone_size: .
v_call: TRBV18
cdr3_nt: TGTGCCAGCTCACCAATCAGGGGGCCCGAGCAGTACTTC
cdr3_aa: CASSPIRGPEQYF

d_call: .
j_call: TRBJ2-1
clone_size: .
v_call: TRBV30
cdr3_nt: TGTGCCTGGAGTATGACTAGGCCACTTCAGTTCTTC
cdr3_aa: CAWSMTRPLQFF

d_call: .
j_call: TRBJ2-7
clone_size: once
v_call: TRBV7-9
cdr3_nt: TGTGCCAGCAGCTTAGGAGGAGGGAACGAGCAGTACTTC
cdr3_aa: CASSLGGGNEQYF

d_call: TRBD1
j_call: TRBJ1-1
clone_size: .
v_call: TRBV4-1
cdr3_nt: TGCGCCAGCAGCCAAGAGAAGCCACAGGGGTTCACTGAAGCTTTCTTT
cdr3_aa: CASSQEKPQGFTEAFF

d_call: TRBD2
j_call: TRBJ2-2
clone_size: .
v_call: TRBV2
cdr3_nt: TGTGCCAGCAGTCTAAGCGGGAGTGCATCCACCGGGGAGCTGTTTTTT
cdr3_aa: CASSLSGSASTGELFF

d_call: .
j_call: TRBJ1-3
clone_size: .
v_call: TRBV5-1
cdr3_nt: TGCGCCAGCAGCTGGGAGGGATCAAGTGGAAACACCATATATTTT
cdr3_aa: CASSWEGSSGNTIYF

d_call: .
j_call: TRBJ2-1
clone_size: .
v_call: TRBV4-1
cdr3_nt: TGCGCCAGCAGCCTACCCAGCAAGCCCCTCGGGGAGCAGTTCTTC
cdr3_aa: CASSLPSKPLGEQFF

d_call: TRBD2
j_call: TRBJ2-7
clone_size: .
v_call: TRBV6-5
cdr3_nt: TGTGCCAGCACCTCACGGGCGGGGGGAGCCTACGAGCAGTACTTC
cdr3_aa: CASTSRAGGAYEQYF

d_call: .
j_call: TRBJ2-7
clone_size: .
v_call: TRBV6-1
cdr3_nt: TGTGCCAGCAGTGAAGCCACAGGTTGGGAGCAGTACTTC
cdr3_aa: CASSEATGWEQYF

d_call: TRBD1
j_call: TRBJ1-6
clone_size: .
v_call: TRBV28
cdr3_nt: TGTGCCAGCAGTCCCTCCGGGACAGGGGGTTCACCCCTCCACTTT
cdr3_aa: CASSPSGTGGSPLHF

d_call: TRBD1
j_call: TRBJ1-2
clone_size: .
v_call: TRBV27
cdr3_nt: TGTGCCAGCAGTTCCCAGCAGGGGGATAACTATGGCTACACCTTC
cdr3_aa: CASSSQQGDNYGYTF

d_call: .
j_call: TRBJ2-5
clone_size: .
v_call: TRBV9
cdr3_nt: TGTGCCAGCAGCGCCGGTCGACTTGGCGGGGGCCGGGAGACCCAGTACTTC
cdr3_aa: CASSAGRLGGGRETQYF

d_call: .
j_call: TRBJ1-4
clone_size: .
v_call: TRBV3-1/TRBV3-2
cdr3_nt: TGTGCCAGCTCTCCGGTCACAGTTAATAATGAAAAACTGTTTTTT
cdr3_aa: CASSPVTVNNEKLFF